This T cell receptor (beta chain) was sequenced for a study of T cell changes during pregnancy in multiple sclerosis. Looked up from germline, CDR1 is SGDLS and CDR2 is YYNGEE. The CDR3 is 15 amino acids. The germline V and J ends were trimmed by 4 bases and 4 bases, with 15 bases remaining between them. The method was immunoSEQ multiplex PCR; TCRdb's version includes in-frame clones alone and lacks a portion of them. The top ten clones hold roughly 1% of a sample with about 44,000 clones, 95% to 96% of them seen once. V is TRBV9 and J is TRBJ2-1; a weak D match, TRBD2 (6 bases). The receptor's source is a female donor with multiple sclerosis, enrolled in a pregnancy study. The source material was peripheral blood, sampled in the second trimester of pregnancy. The CDR3 nucleotides are TGTGCCAGCAGCCCCACGGGGGAAGGGTACAATGAGCAGTTCTTC. This sequence encodes CASSPTGEGYNEQFF.